The 22 T cell receptor beta chains below come from one sample, sequenced in a study of PD-1 blockade in classical Hodgkin lymphoma. This table comes from immunoSEQ multiplex PCR, and its TCRdb copy is limited to in-frame clones, with some not included. This table holds tens of thousands of clones, roughly 73% found once. With no exception, relapse followed autologous stem cell transplantation in all patients, and brentuximab vedotin exposure varied. The material was peripheral blood mononuclear cells (PBMCs), obtained before the second cycle of nivolumab. The receptors originated from a human donor with classical Hodgkin lymphoma.

The rearrangement links TRBV7-2 to TRBJ2-2; 10 nucleotides align to TRBD2. The CDR3 totals 17 residues. Germline V gives CDR1 SGHTA, CDR2 FQGNSA. Unmatched junction bases numbered 9, after V lost 0 bases and J lost 8 bases. The CDR3 is CASSLAIRLAGVGELFF. The DNA for the CDR3 is TGTGCCAGCAGCTTAGCGATCCGGCTAGCGGGAGTTGGGGAGCTGTTTTTT. The full variable domain, completed using reference TRBV7-2 and TRBJ2-2, is GAGVSQSPSNKVTEKGKDVELRCDPISGHTALYWYRQSLGQGLEFLIYFQGNSAPDKSGLPSDRFSAERTGGSVSTLTIQRTQQEDSAVYLCASSLAIRLAGVGELFFGEGSRLTVL.

This rearrangement joins TRBV9 to TRBJ1-5; no clear D gene. Germline V gene sequence: CDR1 SGDLS, CDR2 YYNGEE. The ends were cut back, 4 bases at V and 3 bases at J, with 8 bases in the middle. The CDR3 consists of 13 residues. The CDR3 region is CASSPDSNQPQHF. In DNA form, the CDR3 reads TGTGCCAGCAGCCCCGATTCCAATCAGCCCCAGCATTTT.

V usage is TRBV6-1 and J usage is TRBJ1-1; D uncertain. The CDR3 loop spans 13 amino acids. Trimming removed 5 bases at V and 1 base at J, with 8 bases between. Looked up from germline, CDR1 is MNHNS and CDR2 is SASEGT. The CDR3 sequence is CASSYAENTEAFF. The CDR3 bases are TGTGCCAGCAGTTATGCAGAGAACACTGAAGCTTTCTTT.

This clone is termed medium-sized. This chain joins TRBV5-1 and TRBJ2-1; TRBD2 aligns across 16 bases. With V trimmed by 4 bases and J by 7 bases, 14 bases remained unmatched. The CDR3 totals 19 residues. Germline V gives CDR1 SGHRS, CDR2 YFSETQ. The CDR3, as DNA: TGCGCCAGCAGCACGAACCCGGGACTAGCGGGAGGGACCAGGAATGAGCAGTTCTTC. Protein sequence: CASSTNPGLAGGTRNEQFF.

V and J are TRBV10-3 and TRBJ1-1, with D possibly TRBD1 on 6 matching bases. The CDR3 spans 12 residues. In germline, CDR1 is ENHRY, CDR2 SYGVKD. V was clipped by 6 bases and J by 4 bases, with 9 bases between them. The CDR3 protein is CAIRQGPTEAFF. CDR3 sequence (DNA): TGTGCCATCAGACAGGGTCCCACTGAAGCTTTCTTT.

For the CDR3, the DNA is TGTGCCAGCAGTTACGGCTCACAGGGTATGGAGAGAACCCAGTACTTC. As protein: CASSYGSQGMERTQYF. The chain uses TRBV6-5 and TRBJ2-5; D perhaps matches TRBD1 (6 bases). Between the trimmed V and J ends, which lost 2 bases and 8 bases, there was a span of 21 bases. Looked up from germline, CDR1 is MNHEY and CDR2 is SVGAGI. There are 16 residues in the CDR3.

The gene calls are TRBV2 and TRBJ2-7; the D gene is possibly TRBD1 (5 bases). There are 15 residues in the CDR3. Between the trimmed V and J ends, which lost 4 bases and 3 bases, there was a span of 16 bases. Germline CDR1 is SNHLY and CDR2 is FYNNEI. The CDR3 DNA reads as TGTGCCAGCAGTGTTTCACAGGCATTGAACTACGAGCAGTACTTC. It yields the protein CASSVSQALNYEQYF.

The gene calls are TRBV2 and TRBJ2-2; D gene uncertain. The length of the CDR3 is 13 residues. Deletions cut 4 bases from V and 3 bases from J, with 6 bases between. The germline gives CDR1 SNHLY, CDR2 FYNNEI. Here the CDR3 reads CASSGAYTGELFF. The DNA for the CDR3 is TGTGCCAGCAGTGGGGCCTACACCGGGGAGCTGTTTTTT. Looking up the rest from reference TRBV2 and TRBJ2-2 gives the full variable domain: EPEVTQTPSHQVTQMGQEVILRCVPISNHLYFYWYRQILGQKVEFLVSFYNNEISEKSEIFDDQFSVERPDGSNFTLKIRSTKLEDSAMYFCASSGAYTGELFFGEGSRLTVL.

This sequence joins TRBV7-9 and TRBJ2-5, with 9 bases lining up with TRBD2. The CDR3 is 16 amino acids. Germline V gene lookup returns CDR1 SEHNR and CDR2 FQNEAQ (reference sequence). The V and J ends lost 5 bases and 5 bases, in that order; junction bases with no gene match: 12. CDR3 in amino acids: CASSLRWREGRETQYF. CDR3 DNA: TGTGCCAGCAGCCTACGTTGGCGGGAGGGCAGGGAGACCCAGTACTTC.

The V call is TRBV28, the J call TRBJ1-5; D is unresolved. This CDR3 has 15 residues. Trimming pared 7 bases from V and 1 base from J, leaving 14 bases between. The V gene's germline CDR1 is MDHEN and CDR2 SYDVKM. The CDR3 here is CASKHGVSSNQPQHF. The DNA for the CDR3 is TGTGCCAGCAAACACGGAGTTTCGAGCAATCAGCCCCAGCATTTT.

The chain carries TRBV11-2 and TRBJ2-1, with TRBD2 matching over 9 bases. J lost 4 bases, V lost 5 bases, and 3 bases had no gene match. Germline V gives CDR1 SGHAT, CDR2 FQNNGV. This CDR3 contains 14 residues. The CDR3 here is CASSVAGAYNEQFF. CDR3 sequence (DNA): TGTGCCAGCAGCGTAGCGGGGGCATACAATGAGCAGTTCTTC.

This clone was counted between two and nine times. The V gene is TRBV7-9, the J gene TRBJ1-5; the match to TRBD1 covers 10 bases. The CDR3 sequence is 15 residues long. Trimming removed 5 bases from V and 2 bases from J; junction bases left unmatched: 3. The germline CDR1 and CDR2 sequences are SEHNR and FQNEAQ (reference sequence). CDR3 sequence reads: CASSPGTGGNQPQHF. The DNA for the CDR3 is TGTGCCAGCAGCCCGGGGACAGGGGGCAATCAGCCCCAGCATTTT.

This clone has a handful of counts. This chain links TRBV11-2 with TRBJ2-1; D possibly uses TRBD1 or TRBD2 (5 bases each). V was shortened by 8 bases and J by 10 bases, with 12 bases between the two germline ends. CDR3 length: 11 amino acids. Germline CDR1 SGHAT, CDR2 FQNNGV. The CDR3 coding sequence is TGTGCCAGCCGCTCCGGGACCGAGCAGTTCTTC. Its translation is CASRSGTEQFF.

This clone was seen more than once but under ten times. V is TRBV19 and J is TRBJ1-2; a weak D match, TRBD1 (5 bases). V lost 3 bases and J lost 1, with 18 bases in between. The CDR3 has 17 residues. Germline CDR1 LNHDA, CDR2 SQIVND (reference sequence). CDR3 region: CASSILTGGGINYGYTF. CDR3 sequence (DNA): TGTGCCAGTAGTATCCTTACAGGTGGAGGGATTAACTATGGCTACACCTTC.

The chain links TRBV11-2 to TRBJ2-1; 12 nucleotides match TRBD2. This CDR3 comprises 16 residues. V shed 2 bases and J 7 bases; nucleotides not matched to a gene: 6. Per germline, CDR1 SGHAT and CDR2 FQNNGV. For the CDR3, the DNA is TGTGCCAGCAGCTTACTGACTAGCGGGAGTACAAATGAGCAGTTCTTC. As protein: CASSLLTSGSTNEQFF.

The chain carries TRBV4-1 and TRBJ2-5, with 9 positions matching TRBD1. The CDR3 contains 15 residues. CDR1 and CDR2 (germline): MGHRA, YSYEKL. J lost 5 bases, V lost 1 base, and 5 bases had no gene match. The CDR3 DNA is TGCGCCAGCAGCCAAGCCGGGACAGGGTGGGAGACCCAGTACTTC. This codes for CASSQAGTGWETQYF.

The sample holds a few counts of this clone. The rearrangement joins TRBV4-1 to TRBJ1-2; maybe TRBD1 (5 bases). Between the trimmed V and J ends, which lost 1 base and 6 bases, there was a span of 18 bases. The CDR3 has 16 residues. The germline V gene has CDR1 MGHRA and CDR2 YSYEKL. The CDR3 loop reads CASSQGDIREDNGYTF. CDR3 bases: TGCGCCAGCAGCCAAGGGGATATTAGGGAGGACAATGGCTACACCTTC.

The genes are TRBV6-1 and TRBJ2-5; D remains unclear. The V gene's germline CDR1 is MNHNS and CDR2 SASEGT. Trimming took off 2 bases at V and 7 bases at J, with 2 bases between the two ends. The CDR3 covers 10 residues. CDR3 DNA sequence: TGTGCCAGCAGTGAATGGACCCAGTACTTC. It codes for CASSEWTQYF.

This clone was detected once. V is TRBV15 and J is TRBJ2-1, with D maybe TRBD2 (6 bases). The V gene lost 0 bases and the J gene lost 2 bases, with 14 bases spanning the gap. The CDR3 has 17 amino acids. CDR1 LNHNV and CDR2 YYDKDF come from the germline V gene (reference sequence). The CDR3 sequence: CATSRDPGDSAYNEQFF. The CDR3 DNA reads TGTGCCACCAGCAGAGATCCGGGAGACTCCGCCTACAATGAGCAGTTCTTC.

V gene TRBV4-2 combines with J gene TRBJ2-7; 9 bases map to TRBD1. The CDR3 extends over 15 amino acids. In germline, CDR1 is LGHNA, CDR2 YNFKEQ. The J segment lost 3 bases and the V segment lost 0 bases, leaving 3 bases of the junction unmatched. CDR3 in amino acids: CASSQDTGQGYEQYF. The DNA for the CDR3 is TGTGCCAGCAGCCAAGACACGGGACAGGGCTACGAGCAGTACTTC.

V and J are TRBV6-5 and TRBJ2-2; TRBD1 matches 8 bases. Germline trimming cut 7 bases from V and 6 bases from J; bases unmatched to any gene: 10. The CDR3 spans 15 residues. From germline, CDR1 is MNHEY and CDR2 SVGAGI. CDR3 loop: CASKETGGASGELFF. The DNA of the CDR3 is TGTGCCAGCAAAGAAACAGGGGGTGCGTCCGGGGAGCTGTTTTTT.

CDR3 sequence: CASSLETGVYNEQFF. CDR3 sequence (DNA): TGTGCCAGCAGCTTAGAGACAGGGGTTTACAATGAGCAGTTCTTC. The V gene is TRBV11-3, the J gene TRBJ2-1, with 8 bases fitting TRBD1. Germline loops: CDR1 SGHNT, CDR2 YENEEA. V shed 0 bases and J 4 bases; nucleotides not matched to a gene: 2. This CDR3 is 15 amino acids long.